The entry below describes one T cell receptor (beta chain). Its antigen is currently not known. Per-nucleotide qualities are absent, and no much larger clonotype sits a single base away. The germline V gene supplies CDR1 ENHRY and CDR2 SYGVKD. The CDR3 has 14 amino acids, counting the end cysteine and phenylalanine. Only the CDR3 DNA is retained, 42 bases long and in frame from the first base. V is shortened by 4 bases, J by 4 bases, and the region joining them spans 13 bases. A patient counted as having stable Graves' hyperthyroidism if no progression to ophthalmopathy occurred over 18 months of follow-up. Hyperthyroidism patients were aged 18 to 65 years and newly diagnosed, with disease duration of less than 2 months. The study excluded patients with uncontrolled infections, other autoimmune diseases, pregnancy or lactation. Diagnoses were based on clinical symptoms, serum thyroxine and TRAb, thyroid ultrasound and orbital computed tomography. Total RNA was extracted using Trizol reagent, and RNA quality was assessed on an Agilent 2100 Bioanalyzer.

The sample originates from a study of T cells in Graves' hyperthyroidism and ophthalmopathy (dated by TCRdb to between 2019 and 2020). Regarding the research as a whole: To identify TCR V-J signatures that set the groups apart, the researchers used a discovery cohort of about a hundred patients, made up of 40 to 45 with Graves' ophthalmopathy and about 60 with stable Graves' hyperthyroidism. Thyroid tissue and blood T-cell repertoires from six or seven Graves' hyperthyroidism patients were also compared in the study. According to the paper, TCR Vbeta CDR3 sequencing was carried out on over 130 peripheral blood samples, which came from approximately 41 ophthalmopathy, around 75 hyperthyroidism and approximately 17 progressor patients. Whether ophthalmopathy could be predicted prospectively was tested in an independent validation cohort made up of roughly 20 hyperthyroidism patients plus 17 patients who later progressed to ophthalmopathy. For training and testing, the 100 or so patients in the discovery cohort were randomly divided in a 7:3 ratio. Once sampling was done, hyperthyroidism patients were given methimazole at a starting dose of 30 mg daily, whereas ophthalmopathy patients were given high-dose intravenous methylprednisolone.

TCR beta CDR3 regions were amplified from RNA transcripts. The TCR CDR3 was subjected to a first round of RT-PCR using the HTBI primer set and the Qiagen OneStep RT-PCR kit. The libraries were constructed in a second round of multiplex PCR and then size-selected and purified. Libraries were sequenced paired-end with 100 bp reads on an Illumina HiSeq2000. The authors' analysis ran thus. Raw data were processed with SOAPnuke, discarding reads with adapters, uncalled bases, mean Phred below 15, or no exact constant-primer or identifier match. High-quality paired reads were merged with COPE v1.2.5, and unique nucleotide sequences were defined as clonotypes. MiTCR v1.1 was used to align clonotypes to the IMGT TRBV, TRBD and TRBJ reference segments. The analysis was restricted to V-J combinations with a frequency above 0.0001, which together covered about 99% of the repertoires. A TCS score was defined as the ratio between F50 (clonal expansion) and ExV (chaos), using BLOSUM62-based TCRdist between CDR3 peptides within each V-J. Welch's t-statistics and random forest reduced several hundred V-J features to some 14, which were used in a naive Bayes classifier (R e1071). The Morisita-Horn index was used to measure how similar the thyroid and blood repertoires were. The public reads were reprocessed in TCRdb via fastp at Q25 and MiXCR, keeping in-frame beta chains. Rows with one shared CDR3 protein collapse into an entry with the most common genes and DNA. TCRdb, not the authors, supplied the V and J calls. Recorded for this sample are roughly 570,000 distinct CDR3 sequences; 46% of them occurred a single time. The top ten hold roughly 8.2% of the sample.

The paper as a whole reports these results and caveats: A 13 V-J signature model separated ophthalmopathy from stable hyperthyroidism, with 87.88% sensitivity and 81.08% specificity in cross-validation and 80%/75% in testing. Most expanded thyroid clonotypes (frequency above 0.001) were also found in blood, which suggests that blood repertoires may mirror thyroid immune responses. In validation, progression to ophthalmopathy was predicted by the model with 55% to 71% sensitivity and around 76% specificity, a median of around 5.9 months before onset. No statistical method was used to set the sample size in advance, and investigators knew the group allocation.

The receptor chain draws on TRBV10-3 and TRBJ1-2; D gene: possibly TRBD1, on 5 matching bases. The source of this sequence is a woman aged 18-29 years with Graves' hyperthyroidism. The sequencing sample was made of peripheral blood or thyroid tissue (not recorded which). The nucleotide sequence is TGTGCCATCAGTGCCTCGGGACTTCCCTATGGCTACACCTTC. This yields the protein CAISASGLPYGYTF.